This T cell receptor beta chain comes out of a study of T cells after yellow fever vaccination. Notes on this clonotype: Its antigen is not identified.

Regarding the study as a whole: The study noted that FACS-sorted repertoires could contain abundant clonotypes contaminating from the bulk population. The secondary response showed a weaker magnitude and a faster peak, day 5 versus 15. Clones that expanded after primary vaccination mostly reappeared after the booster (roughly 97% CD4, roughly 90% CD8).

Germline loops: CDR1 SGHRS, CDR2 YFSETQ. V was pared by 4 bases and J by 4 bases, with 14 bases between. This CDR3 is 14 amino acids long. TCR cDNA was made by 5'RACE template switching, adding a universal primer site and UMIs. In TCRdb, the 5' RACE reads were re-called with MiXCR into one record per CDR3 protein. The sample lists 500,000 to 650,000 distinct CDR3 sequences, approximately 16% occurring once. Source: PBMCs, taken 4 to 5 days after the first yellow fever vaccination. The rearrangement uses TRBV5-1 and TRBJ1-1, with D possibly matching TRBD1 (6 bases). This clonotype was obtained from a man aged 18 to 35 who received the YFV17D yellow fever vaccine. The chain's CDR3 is CASSGDILGTEAFF. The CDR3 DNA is TGCGCCAGCAGCGGGGACATATTAGGCACTGAAGCTTTCTTT.